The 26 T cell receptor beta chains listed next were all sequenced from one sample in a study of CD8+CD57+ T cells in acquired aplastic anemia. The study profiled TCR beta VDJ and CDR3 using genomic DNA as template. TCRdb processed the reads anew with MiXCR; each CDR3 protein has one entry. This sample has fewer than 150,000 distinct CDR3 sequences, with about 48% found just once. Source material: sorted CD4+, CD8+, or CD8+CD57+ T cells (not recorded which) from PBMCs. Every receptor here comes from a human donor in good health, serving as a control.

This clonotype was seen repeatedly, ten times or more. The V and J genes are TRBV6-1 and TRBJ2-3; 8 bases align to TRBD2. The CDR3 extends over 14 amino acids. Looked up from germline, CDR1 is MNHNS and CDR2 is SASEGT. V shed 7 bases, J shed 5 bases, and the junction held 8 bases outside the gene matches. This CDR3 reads CASTPGTRIDTQYF. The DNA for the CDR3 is TGTGCCAGCACCCCCGGGACTAGGATAGATACGCAGTATTTT.

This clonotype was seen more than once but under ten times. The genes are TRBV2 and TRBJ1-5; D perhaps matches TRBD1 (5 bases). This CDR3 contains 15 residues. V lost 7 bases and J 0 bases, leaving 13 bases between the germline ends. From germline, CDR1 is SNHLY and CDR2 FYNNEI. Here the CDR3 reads CASTFGGYSNQPQHF. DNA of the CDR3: TGTGCCAGCACCTTTGGGGGTTATAGCAATCAGCCCCAGCATTTT. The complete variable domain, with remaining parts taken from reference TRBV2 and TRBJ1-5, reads EPEVTQTPSHQVTQMGQEVILRCVPISNHLYFYWYRQILGQKVEFLVSFYNNEISEKSEIFDDQFSVERPDGSNFTLKIRSTKLEDSAMYFCASTFGGYSNQPQHFGDGTRLSIL.

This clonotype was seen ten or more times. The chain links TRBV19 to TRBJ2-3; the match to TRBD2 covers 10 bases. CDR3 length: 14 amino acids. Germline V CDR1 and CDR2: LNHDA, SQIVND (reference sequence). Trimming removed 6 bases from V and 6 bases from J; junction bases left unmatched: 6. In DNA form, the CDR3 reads TGTGCCAGTAGAAGCGGGGGGGCCGCGGATACGCAGTATTTT. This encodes CASRSGGAADTQYF.

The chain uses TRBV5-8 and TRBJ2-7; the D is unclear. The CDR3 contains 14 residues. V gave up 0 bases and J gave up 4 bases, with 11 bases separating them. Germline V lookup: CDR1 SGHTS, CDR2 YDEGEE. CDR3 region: CASSLDIGLYEQYF. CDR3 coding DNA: TGTGCCAGCAGCTTGGACATTGGTTTATACGAGCAGTACTTC.

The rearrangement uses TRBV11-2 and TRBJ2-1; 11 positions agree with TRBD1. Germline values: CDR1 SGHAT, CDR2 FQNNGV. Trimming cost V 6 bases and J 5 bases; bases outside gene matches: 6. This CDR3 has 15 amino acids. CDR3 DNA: TGTGCCAGCAGGGACAGGGGGCCCGGAAACAATGAGCAGTTCTTC. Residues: CASRDRGPGNNEQFF.

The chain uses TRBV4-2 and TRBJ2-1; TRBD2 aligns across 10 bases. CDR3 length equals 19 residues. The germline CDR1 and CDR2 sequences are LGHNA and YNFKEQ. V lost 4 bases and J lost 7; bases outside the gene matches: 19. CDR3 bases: TGTGCCAGCAGCCTCCCATCCAGGACTAGCGGACGTAACGTTAATGAGCAGTTCTTC. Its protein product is CASSLPSRTSGRNVNEQFF.

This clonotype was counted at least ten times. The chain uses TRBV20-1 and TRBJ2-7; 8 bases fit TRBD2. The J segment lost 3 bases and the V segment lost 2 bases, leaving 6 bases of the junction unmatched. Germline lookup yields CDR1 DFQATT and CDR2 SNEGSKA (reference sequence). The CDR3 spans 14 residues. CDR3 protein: CSARRSGGHYEQYF. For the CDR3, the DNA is TGCAGTGCTAGACGGAGCGGGGGACACTACGAGCAGTACTTC.

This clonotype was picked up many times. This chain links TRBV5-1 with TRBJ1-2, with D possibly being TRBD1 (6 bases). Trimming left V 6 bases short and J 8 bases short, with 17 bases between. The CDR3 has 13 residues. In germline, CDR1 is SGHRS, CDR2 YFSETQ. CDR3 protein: CASMRGGASGYTF. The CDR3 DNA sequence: TGCGCCAGCATGAGGGGGGGGGCGAGCGGCTACACCTTC.

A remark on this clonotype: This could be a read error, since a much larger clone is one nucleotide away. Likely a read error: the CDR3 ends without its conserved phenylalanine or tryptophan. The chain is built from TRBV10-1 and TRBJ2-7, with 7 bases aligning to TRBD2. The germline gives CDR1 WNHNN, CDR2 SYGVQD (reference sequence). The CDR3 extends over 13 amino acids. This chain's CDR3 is CASSSLGDYKQYL. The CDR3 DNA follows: TGCGCCAGCAGTAGCCTCGGGGACTACAAGCAGTACCTC.

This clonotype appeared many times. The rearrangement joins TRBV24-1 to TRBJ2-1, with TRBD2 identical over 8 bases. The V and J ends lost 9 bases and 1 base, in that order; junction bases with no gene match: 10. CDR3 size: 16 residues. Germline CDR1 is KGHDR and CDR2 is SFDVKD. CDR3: CATSRGSGVSYNEQFF. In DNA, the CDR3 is TGTGCCACCTCAAGGGGTAGCGGGGTTTCCTACAATGAGCAGTTCTTC.

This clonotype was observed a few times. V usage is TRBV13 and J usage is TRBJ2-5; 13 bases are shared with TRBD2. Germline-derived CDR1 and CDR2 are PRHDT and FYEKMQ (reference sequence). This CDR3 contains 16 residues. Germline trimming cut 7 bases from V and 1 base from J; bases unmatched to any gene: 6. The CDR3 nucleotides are TGTGCCAGCACTCGACTAGCGGGGGGCGGCCAAGAGACCCAGTACTTC. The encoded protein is CASTRLAGGGQETQYF.

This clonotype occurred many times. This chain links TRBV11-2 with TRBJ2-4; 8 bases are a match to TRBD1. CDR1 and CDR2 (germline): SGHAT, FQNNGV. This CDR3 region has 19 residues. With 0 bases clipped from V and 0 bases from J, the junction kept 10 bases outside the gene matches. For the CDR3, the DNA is TGTGCCAGCAGCTTAGACAGGGGGCTATTCATTAAAGCCAAAAACATTCAGTACTTC. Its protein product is CASSLDRGLFIKAKNIQYF.

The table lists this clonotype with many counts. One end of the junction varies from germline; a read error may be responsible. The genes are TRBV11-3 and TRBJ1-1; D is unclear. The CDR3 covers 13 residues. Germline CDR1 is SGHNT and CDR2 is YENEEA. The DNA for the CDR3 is TGTACCAGCAGCTTAACTGTGGGCACTGAAGCTTTCTTT. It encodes CTSSLTVGTEAFF.

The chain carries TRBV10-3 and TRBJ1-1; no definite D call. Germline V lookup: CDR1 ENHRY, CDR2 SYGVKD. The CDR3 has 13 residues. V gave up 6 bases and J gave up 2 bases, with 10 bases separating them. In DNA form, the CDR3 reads TGTGCCATCAGGGACGGAATTAACACTGAAGCTTTCTTT. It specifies CAIRDGINTEAFF.

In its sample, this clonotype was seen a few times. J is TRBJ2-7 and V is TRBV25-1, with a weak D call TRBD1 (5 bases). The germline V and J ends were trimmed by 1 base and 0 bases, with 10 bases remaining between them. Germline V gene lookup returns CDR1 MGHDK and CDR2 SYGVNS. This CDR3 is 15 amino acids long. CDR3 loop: CASSESQGTSYEQYF. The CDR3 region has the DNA TGTGCCAGCAGTGAATCTCAGGGAACCTCCTACGAGCAGTACTTC.

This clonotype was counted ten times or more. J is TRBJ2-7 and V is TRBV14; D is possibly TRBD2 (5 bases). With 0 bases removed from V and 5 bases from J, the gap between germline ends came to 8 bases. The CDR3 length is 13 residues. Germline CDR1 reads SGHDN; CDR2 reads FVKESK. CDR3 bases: TGTGCCAGCAGCCAAGATAGGCGGGACGAGCAGTACTTC. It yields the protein CASSQDRRDEQYF.

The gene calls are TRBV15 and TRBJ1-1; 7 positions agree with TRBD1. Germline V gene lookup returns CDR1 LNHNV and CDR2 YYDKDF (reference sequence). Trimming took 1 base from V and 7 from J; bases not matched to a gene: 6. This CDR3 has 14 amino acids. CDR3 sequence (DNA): TGTGCCACCAGCAGAGGAGGGACAGAAAGTGAAGCTTTCTTT. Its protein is CATSRGGTESEAFF.

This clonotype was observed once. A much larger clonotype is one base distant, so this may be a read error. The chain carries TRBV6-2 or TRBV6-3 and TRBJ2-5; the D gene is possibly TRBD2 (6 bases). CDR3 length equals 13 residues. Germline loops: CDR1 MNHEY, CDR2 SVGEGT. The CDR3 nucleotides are TGTGCCAGCAGTTACTTTAGCGGAGAGACCCGGTACTTC. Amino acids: CASSYFSGETRYF.

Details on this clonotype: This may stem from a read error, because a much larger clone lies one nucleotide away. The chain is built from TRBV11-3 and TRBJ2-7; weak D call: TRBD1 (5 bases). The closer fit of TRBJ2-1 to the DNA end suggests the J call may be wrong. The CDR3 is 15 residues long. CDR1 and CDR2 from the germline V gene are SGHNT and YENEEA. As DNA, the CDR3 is TGTGCCGGCAGCTTCGACAGTTGGACCTACAATGAGCAGTTCTTC. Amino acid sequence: CAGSFDSWTYNEQFF.

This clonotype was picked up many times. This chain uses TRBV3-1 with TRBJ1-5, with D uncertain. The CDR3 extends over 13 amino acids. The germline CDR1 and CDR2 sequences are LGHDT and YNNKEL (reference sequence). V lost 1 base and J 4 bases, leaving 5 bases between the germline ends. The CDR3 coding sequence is TGTGCCAGCAGCCAAGTTAAGAATCAGCCCCAGCATTTT. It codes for CASSQVKNQPQHF.

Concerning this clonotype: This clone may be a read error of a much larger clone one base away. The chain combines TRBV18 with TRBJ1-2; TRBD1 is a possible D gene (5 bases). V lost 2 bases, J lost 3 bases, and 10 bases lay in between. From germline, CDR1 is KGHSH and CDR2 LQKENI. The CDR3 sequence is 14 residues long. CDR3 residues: CASSPVRGDYGYTF. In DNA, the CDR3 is TGTGCCAGCTCACCAGTTCGGGGGGACTATGGCTACACCTTC.

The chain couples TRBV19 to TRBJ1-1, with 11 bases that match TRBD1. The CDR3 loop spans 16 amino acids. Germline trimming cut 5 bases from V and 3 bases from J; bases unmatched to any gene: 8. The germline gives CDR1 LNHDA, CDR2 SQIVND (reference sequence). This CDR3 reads CASSSGQGAGYTEAFF. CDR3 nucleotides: TGTGCCAGTAGTTCCGGACAGGGGGCTGGGTACACTGAAGCTTTCTTT. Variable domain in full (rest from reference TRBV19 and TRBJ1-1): DGGITQSPKYLFRKEGQNVTLSCEQNLNHDAMYWYRQDPGQGLRLIYYSQIVNDFQKGDIAEGYSVSREKKESFPLTVTSAQKNPTAFYLCASSSGQGAGYTEAFFGQGTRLTVV.

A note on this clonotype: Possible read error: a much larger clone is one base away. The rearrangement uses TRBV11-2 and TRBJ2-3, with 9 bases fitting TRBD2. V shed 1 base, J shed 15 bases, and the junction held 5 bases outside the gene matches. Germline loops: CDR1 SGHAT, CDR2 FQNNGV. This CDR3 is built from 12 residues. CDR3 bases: TGTGCCAGCAGCTTAGTGGGACTAGCAGTATATTTT. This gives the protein CASSLVGLAVYF.

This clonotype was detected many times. The CDR3, as DNA: TGTGCCAGCAGTATCTCAGGGGGCACAGATACGCAGTATTTT. It specifies CASSISGGTDTQYF. The chain joins TRBV6-2 or TRBV6-3 to TRBJ2-3; possible D gene TRBD1, 6 bases. This CDR3 has 14 amino acids. Germline V gives CDR1 MNHEY, CDR2 SVGEGT. Deletions cut 5 bases from V and 1 base from J, with 10 bases between.

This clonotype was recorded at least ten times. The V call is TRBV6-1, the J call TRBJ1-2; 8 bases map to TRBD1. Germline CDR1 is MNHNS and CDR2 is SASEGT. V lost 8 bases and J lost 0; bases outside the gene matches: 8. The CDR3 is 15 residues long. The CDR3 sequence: CASLPVGQANYGYTF. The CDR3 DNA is TGTGCCAGCCTCCCCGTGGGACAGGCTAACTATGGCTACACCTTC.

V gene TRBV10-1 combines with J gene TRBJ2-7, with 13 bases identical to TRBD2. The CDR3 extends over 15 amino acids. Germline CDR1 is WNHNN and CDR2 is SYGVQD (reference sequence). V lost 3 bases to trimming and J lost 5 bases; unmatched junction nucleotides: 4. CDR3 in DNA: TGCGCCAGCAGTGATTCTGGACTAGCGGGAGACGAGCAGTACTTC. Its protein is CASSDSGLAGDEQYF.